Sequencing of this T cell receptor (beta chain) was carried out in a study of blood T cell repertoires in COVID-19. Overall study: Acute and convalescent COVID-19 samples came from the United States, Italy and Spain.

After removal of 0 bases from V and 7 bases from J, the junction contained 4 bases not matched to a gene. The CDR3 is 14 residues long. Germline V gives CDR1 SQVTM, CDR2 ANQGSEA. Some clones are missing from TCRdb's copy, which holds only in-frame ones; the method was immunoSEQ multiplex PCR. This table holds about 240,000 clones, around 90% found once. V and J are TRBV29-1 and TRBJ2-7, with TRBD2 identical over 12 bases. The origin of this receptor is a young woman with acute or convalescent COVID-19. The sample taken for sequencing was peripheral blood. The CDR3 here is CSVEERLAGDEQYF. The CDR3 region has the DNA TGCAGCGTTGAAGAAAGACTAGCGGGAGATGAGCAGTACTTC.